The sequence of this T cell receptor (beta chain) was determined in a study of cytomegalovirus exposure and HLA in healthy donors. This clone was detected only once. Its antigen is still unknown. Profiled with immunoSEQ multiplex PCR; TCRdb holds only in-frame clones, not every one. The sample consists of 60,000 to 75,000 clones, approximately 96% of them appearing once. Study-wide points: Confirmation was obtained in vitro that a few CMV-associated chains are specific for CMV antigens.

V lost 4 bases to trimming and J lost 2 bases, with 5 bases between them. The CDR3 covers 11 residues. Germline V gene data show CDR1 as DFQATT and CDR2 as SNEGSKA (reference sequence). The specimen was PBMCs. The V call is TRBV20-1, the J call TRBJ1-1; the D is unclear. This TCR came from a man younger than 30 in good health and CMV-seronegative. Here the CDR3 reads CSAMRNTEAFF. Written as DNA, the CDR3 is TGCAGTGCTATGAGAAACACTGAAGCTTTCTTT.